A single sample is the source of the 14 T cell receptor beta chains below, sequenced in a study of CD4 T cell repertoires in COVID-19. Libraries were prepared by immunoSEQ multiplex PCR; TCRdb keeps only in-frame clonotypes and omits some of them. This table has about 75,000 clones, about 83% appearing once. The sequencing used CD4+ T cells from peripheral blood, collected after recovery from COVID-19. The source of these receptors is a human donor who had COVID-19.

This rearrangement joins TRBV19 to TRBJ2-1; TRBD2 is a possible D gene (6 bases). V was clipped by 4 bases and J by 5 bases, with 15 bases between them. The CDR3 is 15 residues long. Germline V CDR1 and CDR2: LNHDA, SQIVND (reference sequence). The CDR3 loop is CASSTAYSGHNEQFF. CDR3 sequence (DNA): TGTGCCAGTAGTACAGCCTATAGCGGACACAATGAGCAGTTCTTC.

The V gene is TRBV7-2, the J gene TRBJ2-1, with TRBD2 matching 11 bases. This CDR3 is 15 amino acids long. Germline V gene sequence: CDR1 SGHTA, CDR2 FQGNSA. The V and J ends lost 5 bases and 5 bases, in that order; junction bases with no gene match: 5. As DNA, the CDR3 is TGTGCCAGCAGCCACGGTAGCGGGGGGGACAATGAGCAGTTCTTC. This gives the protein CASSHGSGGDNEQFF.

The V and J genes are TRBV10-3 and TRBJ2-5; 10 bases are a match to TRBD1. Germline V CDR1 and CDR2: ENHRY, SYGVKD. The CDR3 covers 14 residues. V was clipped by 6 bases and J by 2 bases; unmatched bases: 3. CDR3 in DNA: TGTGCCATCAGCTGGGACAGGGGTCAAGAGACCCAGTACTTC. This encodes CAISWDRGQETQYF.

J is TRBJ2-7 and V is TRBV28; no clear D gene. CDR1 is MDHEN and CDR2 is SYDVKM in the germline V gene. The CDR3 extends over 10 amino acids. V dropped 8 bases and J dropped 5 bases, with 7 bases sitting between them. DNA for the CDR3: TGTGCCAGCGGTAAACACGAGCAGTACTTC. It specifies CASGKHEQYF.

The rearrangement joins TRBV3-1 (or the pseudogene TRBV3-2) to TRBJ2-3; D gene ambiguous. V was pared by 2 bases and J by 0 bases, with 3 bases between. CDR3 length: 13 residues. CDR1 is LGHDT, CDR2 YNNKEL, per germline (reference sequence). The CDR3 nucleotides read TGTGCCAGCAGCCAACTGAGCACAGATACGCAGTATTTT. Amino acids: CASSQLSTDTQYF.

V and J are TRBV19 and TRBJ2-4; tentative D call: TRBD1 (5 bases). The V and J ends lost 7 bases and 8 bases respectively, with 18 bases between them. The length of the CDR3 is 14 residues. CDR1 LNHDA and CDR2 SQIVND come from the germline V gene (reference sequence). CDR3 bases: TGTGCCAGTACCCAGGGCTGGGGTACGGACATTCAGTACTTC. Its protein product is CASTQGWGTDIQYF.

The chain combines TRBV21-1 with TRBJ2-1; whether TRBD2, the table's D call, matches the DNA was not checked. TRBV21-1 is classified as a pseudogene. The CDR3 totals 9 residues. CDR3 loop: CASSPRLIF. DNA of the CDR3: TGTGCCAGCAGCCCCCGACTAATCTTC.

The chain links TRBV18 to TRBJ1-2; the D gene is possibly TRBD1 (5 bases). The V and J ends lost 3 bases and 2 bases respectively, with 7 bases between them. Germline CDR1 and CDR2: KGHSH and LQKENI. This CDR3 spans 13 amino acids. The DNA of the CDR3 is TGTGCCAGCTCACCCGGGACCAACTATGGCTACACCTTC. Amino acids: CASSPGTNYGYTF.

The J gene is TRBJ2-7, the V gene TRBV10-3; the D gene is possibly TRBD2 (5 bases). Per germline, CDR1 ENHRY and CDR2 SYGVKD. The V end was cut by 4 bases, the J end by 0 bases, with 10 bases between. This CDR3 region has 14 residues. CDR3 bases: TGTGCCATCAGTGCAACTAGTAGCTCCTACGAGCAGTACTTC. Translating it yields CAISATSSSYEQYF.

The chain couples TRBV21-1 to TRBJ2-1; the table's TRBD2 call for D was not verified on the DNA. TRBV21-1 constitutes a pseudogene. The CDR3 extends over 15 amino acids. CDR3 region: CASSKDASSYNEQFF. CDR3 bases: TGTGCCAGCAGCAAAGACGCGAGCTCCTACAATGAGCAGTTCTTC.

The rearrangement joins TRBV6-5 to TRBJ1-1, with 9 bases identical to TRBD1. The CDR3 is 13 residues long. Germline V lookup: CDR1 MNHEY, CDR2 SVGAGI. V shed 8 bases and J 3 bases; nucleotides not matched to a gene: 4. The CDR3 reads CASSGTGHTEAFF. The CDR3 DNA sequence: TGTGCCAGCTCCGGGACAGGGCACACTGAAGCTTTCTTT.

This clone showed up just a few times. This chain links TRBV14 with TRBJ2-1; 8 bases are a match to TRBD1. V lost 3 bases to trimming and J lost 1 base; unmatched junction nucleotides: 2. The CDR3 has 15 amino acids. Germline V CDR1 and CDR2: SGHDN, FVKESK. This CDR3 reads CASSQRTGSYNEQFF. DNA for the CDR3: TGTGCCAGCAGCCAGAGGACAGGGTCCTACAATGAGCAGTTCTTC.

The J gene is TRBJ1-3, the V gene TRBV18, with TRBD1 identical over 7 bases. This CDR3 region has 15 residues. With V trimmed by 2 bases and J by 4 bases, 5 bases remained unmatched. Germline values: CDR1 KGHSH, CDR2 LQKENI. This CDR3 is CASSPDRAAGNTIYF. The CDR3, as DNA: TGTGCCAGCTCACCAGACAGGGCTGCCGGAAACACCATATATTTT.

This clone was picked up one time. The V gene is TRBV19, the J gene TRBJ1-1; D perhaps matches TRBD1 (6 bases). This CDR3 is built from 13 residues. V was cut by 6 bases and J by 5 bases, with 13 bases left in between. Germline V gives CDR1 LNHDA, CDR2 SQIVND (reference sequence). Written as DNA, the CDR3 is TGTGCCAGTAGGCCCAGGGGAAATACTGAAGCTTTCTTT. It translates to CASRPRGNTEAFF.